One and the same sample provided the 9 T cell receptor beta chains below, sequenced in a study of blood T cell repertoires in COVID-19 (dated by TCRdb to the early 2020s). The library was prepared using the immunoSEQ multiplex PCR assay. This is the immuneACCESS table as TCRdb keeps it, with only in-frame sequences that have V and J called. A part of the clones is gone; compared with another copy, unresolved V genes explain less than half, and the rest is unexplained. Counted in this sample were 150,000 to 200,000 clones; 75% to 95% of them appeared once. Of the sample, 0.53% falls within the top ten clones. The sample consisted of peripheral blood. The receptors originated from a man between 50 and 59 years old with acute or convalescent COVID-19.

This clone showed up just a few times. The chain links TRBV7-2 to TRBJ1-6; TRBD1 might be the D (5 bases). The germline gives CDR1 SGHTA, CDR2 FQGNSA. V was clipped by 1 base and J by 7 bases, with 11 bases between them. The CDR3 extends over 15 amino acids. The CDR3 here is CASSLGGRGNSPLHF. CDR3 DNA sequence: TGTGCCAGCAGCTTAGGTGGGAGGGGCAATTCACCCCTCCACTTT.

The V call is TRBV7-9, the J call TRBJ2-5; 7 bases map to TRBD2. CDR3 length: 18 amino acids. Germline assignment: CDR1 SEHNR and CDR2 FQNEAQ (reference sequence). Trimming at V came to 1 base and at J to 5 bases, leaving 16 bases not matched to a gene. The CDR3 DNA reads TGTGCCAGCAGCTTAGTTTTGGGGAGGGCCAGGATTGGGGAGACCCAGTACTTC. Translating it yields CASSLVLGRARIGETQYF.

This chain joins TRBV27 and TRBJ2-3, with D hard to call. This CDR3 spans 15 amino acids. CDR1 is MNHEY and CDR2 is SMNVEV in the germline V gene (reference sequence). V was pared by 3 bases and J by 0 bases, with 10 bases between. CDR3 amino acids: CASSLVRLSTDTQYF. Written as DNA, the CDR3 is TGTGCCAGCAGTTTGGTCAGGCTTAGCACAGATACGCAGTATTTT.

This rearrangement joins TRBV24-1 to TRBJ2-2; TRBD1 is a possible D gene (5 bases). Trimming pared 3 bases from V and 5 bases from J, leaving 12 bases between. The CDR3 spans 15 residues. Germline CDR1 and CDR2: KGHDR and SFDVKD. CDR3 coding DNA: TGTGCCACCAGTGATCCAGGGAAAAGGACCGGGGAGCTGTTTTTT. Translated, it gives CATSDPGKRTGELFF.

The chain has TRBV23-1 and TRBJ2-3; 9 bases map to TRBD1. TRBV23-1 is reported as an ORF; its role is uncertain. Trimming cost V 5 bases and J 6 bases; bases outside gene matches: 15. There are 17 residues in the CDR3. CDR3 amino acids: CASSALTGTGNEDTQYF. The CDR3 bases are TGCGCCAGCAGTGCACTAACCGGGACAGGGAATGAGGATACGCAGTATTTT.

V is TRBV19 and J is TRBJ2-1, with a possible D match to TRBD2 (6 bases). CDR3 length: 15 residues. The germline V and J ends were trimmed by 7 bases and 3 bases, with 16 bases remaining between them. CDR1 and CDR2 (germline): LNHDA, SQIVND (reference sequence). Here the CDR3 DNA reads TGTGCCAGTACCTTCCGGGCGGGACTCTACAATGAGCAGTTCTTC. Translating it yields CASTFRAGLYNEQFF. Variable domain in full (rest from reference TRBV19 and TRBJ2-1): DGGITQSPKYLFRKEGQNVTLSCEQNLNHDAMYWYRQDPGQGLRLIYYSQIVNDFQKGDIAEGYSVSREKKESFPLTVTSAQKNPTAFYLCASTFRAGLYNEQFFGPGTRLTVL.

The chain uses TRBV15 and TRBJ2-5; maybe TRBD2 (6 bases). Trimming shortened V by 7 bases and J by 3 bases, and 18 bases separated the two germline ends. Germline V gene sequence: CDR1 LNHNV, CDR2 YYDKDF (reference sequence). The CDR3 covers 15 residues. The CDR3 sequence: CATKRWGESEETQYF. The CDR3 coding sequence is TGTGCCACCAAGAGGTGGGGGGAGTCGGAAGAGACCCAGTACTTC.

This clone has a single count. The V and J genes are TRBV7-6 and TRBJ1-5, with D possibly being TRBD1 (5 bases). The V end lost 5 bases, the J end lost 9 bases, and 17 bases lay between the germline ends. The CDR3 consists of 14 residues. CDR1 SGHVS and CDR2 FNYEAQ come from the germline V gene. The CDR3 DNA reads as TGTGCCAGCAGCCCTACAGGCCCCAAAGGGCCCCAGCATTTT. Its translation: CASSPTGPKGPQHF.

This chain uses TRBV11-2 with TRBJ1-2; D unclear. The CDR3 loop spans 12 amino acids. V lost 1 base and J lost 7, with 7 bases in between. CDR1 is SGHAT and CDR2 is FQNNGV in the germline V gene. CDR3 DNA sequence: TGTGCCAGCAGCTTAGGCGGGAGTGGCTACACCTTC. It is translated as CASSLGGSGYTF.